This T cell receptor (beta chain) was captured in a study of blood T cell repertoires in COVID-19. The germline V gene has CDR1 SGHNT and CDR2 YENEEA. This CDR3 is built from 13 residues. V shed 5 bases and J 4 bases; nucleotides not matched to a gene: 3. Some clones are missing from TCRdb's copy, which holds only in-frame ones; the method was immunoSEQ multiplex PCR. The profile shows fewer than 200,000 clones, around 85% of them singletons. The sequence came from a man aged 60 to 75 who had recovered from COVID-19. The rearrangement uses TRBV11-3 and TRBJ2-3; 7 bases are a match to TRBD2. The sample was peripheral blood. CDR3 in amino acids: CASSEGRADTQYF. The CDR3 region has the DNA TGTGCCAGCAGCGAGGGGAGGGCAGATACGCAGTATTTT. The full variable domain, rest sourced from reference TRBV11-3 and TRBJ2-3, is EAGVVQSPRYKIIEKKQPVAFWCNPISGHNTLYWYLQNLGQGPELLIRYENEEAVDDSQLPKDRFSAERLKGVDSTLKIQPAELGDSAVYLCASSEGRADTQYFGPGTRLTVL.